Below, one TCR beta chain is given with its context. V dropped 6 bases and J dropped 4 bases, with 16 bases sitting between them. The germline CDR1 and CDR2 sequences are MDHEN and SYDVKM. There are 15 residues in the CDR3. Only in-frame clones appear in the TCRdb table, and some are missing; sequencing was by immunoSEQ multiplex PCR. The sample has 66,000 or so clones, around 85% seen once. The data were obtained in a study of OX40 agonist ivuxolimab in advanced cancers. Sequencing was performed on CD4+ or CD8+ T cells sorted from blood, taken in a trial of the OX40 agonist ivuxolimab. The chain is built from TRBV28 and TRBJ1-5, with TRBD1 as a possible D gene (5 bases). The sequence came from an adult with an advanced solid tumor such as melanoma, head and neck, liver or kidney cancer. In DNA, the CDR3 is TGTGCCAGCAGACGCCCTAGGGGATGGAATCAGCCCCAGCATTTT. Its protein is CASRRPRGWNQPQHF.